The present T cell receptor beta chain was sequenced within a study of blood T cell repertoires in COVID-19. Across the whole study: The United States, Italy and Spain supplied acute and convalescent COVID-19 samples. Nucleic acid was either cDNA or gDNA, and it came from T cells, B-cell-depleted T cells, or PBMCs.

This CDR3 is 16 amino acids long. Study processing details: Counts of nucleated cells, estimated from reference gene primer amplification, were obtained. Using immunoSEQ multiplex PCR, the repertoire was profiled, and TCRdb retains in-frame clones only, with some absent. That table gives V, J and clone size, and the DNA gave D and trimming. Of over 400,000 clones listed, 86% were seen once; the top ten hold 1.4% to 1.5%. V and J are TRBV21-1 and TRBJ1-5. TRBV21-1 is listed as a pseudogene. What was sequenced was peripheral blood. The clonotype originates from a woman in her twenties or thirties with active or convalescent COVID-19. The CDR3 DNA sequence: TGTGCCAGCAGCCCCCCGAAGGGAGGGGTCAGCCAGCCCCAGCATTTT. Translating gives CASSPPKGGVSQPQHF.